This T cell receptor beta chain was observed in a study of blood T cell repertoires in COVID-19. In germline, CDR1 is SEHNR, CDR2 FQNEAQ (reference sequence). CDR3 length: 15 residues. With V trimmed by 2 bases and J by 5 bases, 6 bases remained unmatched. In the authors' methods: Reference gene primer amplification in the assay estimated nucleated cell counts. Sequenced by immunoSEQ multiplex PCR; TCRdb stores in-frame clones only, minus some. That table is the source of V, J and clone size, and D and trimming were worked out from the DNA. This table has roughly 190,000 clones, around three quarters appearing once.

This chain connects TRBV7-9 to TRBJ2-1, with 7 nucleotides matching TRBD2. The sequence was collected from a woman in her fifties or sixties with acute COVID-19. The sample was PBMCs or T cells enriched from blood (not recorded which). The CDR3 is CASSLLILANNEQFF. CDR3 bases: TGTGCCAGCAGCTTACTGATACTAGCGAACAATGAGCAGTTCTTC.